A selection of T cell receptor beta chains follows, all from one sample in a study of blood T cell repertoires in COVID-19. Data came from immunoSEQ multiplex PCR; TCRdb stores just in-frame clones and leaves some out. Seen here are under 350,000 clones, roughly 90% observed once, and the top ten hold less than 2%. The sample taken for sequencing was peripheral blood. These receptor sequences come from a woman aged 25-40 years with COVID-19, enrolled during active disease. Both conserved end residues are part of each CDR3. The D gene is left open where the match is weak. Expanded clones are given a class, and other clones once, few, many or no size at all.

CDR3nt: TGTGCCAGCATGCCTCCCACAGGGCAGCCCCAGCATTTT
CDR3aa: CASMPPTGQPQHF
d_gene: NA
j_gene: TRBJ1-5
v_gene: TRBV6-5
abundance: NA

CDR3nt: TGTGCCAGCAGCTTAGATATGAGCCAGCCCCAGCATTTT
CDR3aa: CASSLDMSQPQHF
d_gene: NA
j_gene: TRBJ1-5
v_gene: TRBV11-3
abundance: NA

CDR3nt: TGCGCCAGCAGGCGGCTCCCCCAAGAGACCCAGTACTTC
CDR3aa: CASRRLPQETQYF
d_gene: NA
j_gene: TRBJ2-5
v_gene: TRBV5-1
abundance: NA

CDR3nt: TGCGCCAGCAGCTCCGGACAGACAGCTGGAAACACCATATATTTT
CDR3aa: CASSSGQTAGNTIYF
d_gene: NA
j_gene: TRBJ1-3
v_gene: TRBV5-1
abundance: NA

CDR3nt: TGCGCCAGCAGCCCCTCCGGGGGGTCTTATAATTCACCCCTCCACTTT
CDR3aa: CASSPSGGSYNSPLHF
d_gene: NA
j_gene: TRBJ1-6
v_gene: TRBV4-1
abundance: NA

CDR3nt: TGTGCCAGCAGCCGTTTGGGACAGGGAACCACTGAAGCTTTCTTT
CDR3aa: CASSRLGQGTTEAFF
d_gene: TRBD1
j_gene: TRBJ1-1
v_gene: TRBV9
abundance: NA

CDR3nt: TGCGCCAGCAGCTTGGACGGGAGGGGGAGAGCTTTCTTT
CDR3aa: CASSLDGRGRAFF
d_gene: NA
j_gene: TRBJ1-1
v_gene: TRBV5-1
abundance: NA

CDR3nt: TGTGCCAGCATTTATTCCGGGAACACTGAAGCTTTCTTT
CDR3aa: CASIYSGNTEAFF
d_gene: NA
j_gene: TRBJ1-1
v_gene: TRBV7-9
abundance: NA

CDR3nt: TGTGCCAGCGGGCAGCTCTATGGCTACACCTTC
CDR3aa: CASGQLYGYTF
d_gene: NA
j_gene: TRBJ1-2
v_gene: TRBV2
abundance: once

CDR3nt: TGTGCCAGCAGAAGGGACAGATTCACCGGGGAGCTGTTTTTT
CDR3aa: CASRRDRFTGELFF
d_gene: TRBD1
j_gene: TRBJ2-2
v_gene: TRBV7-3
abundance: NA

CDR3nt: TGTGCCAGCAGCCAAGGCTCAGGGCAAAGGCGGGCTTTCTTT
CDR3aa: CASSQGSGQRRAFF
d_gene: NA
j_gene: TRBJ1-1
v_gene: TRBV3-1/TRBV3-2
abundance: once

CDR3nt: TGTGCCAGTAGTGGCACAGTATGGAATGGCTACACCTTC
CDR3aa: CASSGTVWNGYTF
d_gene: NA
j_gene: TRBJ1-2
v_gene: TRBV19
abundance: NA

CDR3nt: TGTGCCAGCAGTTACTCTGACAGGGTGGGCACTGAAGCTTTCTTT
CDR3aa: CASSYSDRVGTEAFF
d_gene: TRBD1
j_gene: TRBJ1-1
v_gene: TRBV6-5
abundance: NA

CDR3nt: TGTGCCAGCAGCCAAGGGGTCAGGGGCCTGGACGGCTACACCTTC
CDR3aa: CASSQGVRGLDGYTF
d_gene: NA
j_gene: TRBJ1-2
v_gene: TRBV4-2
abundance: NA

CDR3nt: TGTGCCAGCTCACCACCGGGCAGGCTTGCTAACTATGGCTACACCTTC
CDR3aa: CASSPPGRLANYGYTF
d_gene: NA
j_gene: TRBJ1-2
v_gene: TRBV18
abundance: NA

CDR3nt: TGTGCCAGCAGCTATGAGCGGGGGGCCTCCTACGAGCAGTACTTC
CDR3aa: CASSYERGASYEQYF
d_gene: TRBD2
j_gene: TRBJ2-7
v_gene: TRBV7-2
abundance: NA

CDR3nt: TGTGCCAGCAGCTGGGACAGGGGGGGCGAGCAGTACTTC
CDR3aa: CASSWDRGGEQYF
d_gene: TRBD1
j_gene: TRBJ2-7
v_gene: TRBV7-2
abundance: NA

CDR3nt: TGTGCCAGCAGCCAGCCAGGGACAGTAACCGCGAACACCGGGGAGCTGTTTTTT
CDR3aa: CASSQPGTVTANTGELFF
d_gene: TRBD1
j_gene: TRBJ2-2
v_gene: TRBV3-1/TRBV3-2
abundance: NA

CDR3nt: TGTGCCAGCAGCAAAGTTTTAAAGGAGGCCAGTAGCAATCAGCCCCAGCATTTT
CDR3aa: CASSKVLKEASSNQPQHF
d_gene: NA
j_gene: TRBJ1-5
v_gene: TRBV21-1
abundance: NA

CDR3nt: TGTGCCAGCAGCTTATCCAGGGGCAGTACGAACACTGAAGCTTTCTTT
CDR3aa: CASSLSRGSTNTEAFF
d_gene: NA
j_gene: TRBJ1-1
v_gene: TRBV11-2
abundance: NA

CDR3nt: TGTGCCAGCAGTTACAGAAGAGACACTGAAGCTTTCTTT
CDR3aa: CASSYRRDTEAFF
d_gene: NA
j_gene: TRBJ1-1
v_gene: TRBV6-2/TRBV6-3
abundance: NA

CDR3nt: TGTGCCAGCAGTCGGGACACCAACGGCTACACCTTC
CDR3aa: CASSRDTNGYTF
d_gene: NA
j_gene: TRBJ1-2
v_gene: TRBV3-1/TRBV3-2
abundance: NA

CDR3nt: TGTGCCAGCAGCTTCGACAGGGGTAGTGAAAAACTGTTTTTT
CDR3aa: CASSFDRGSEKLFF
d_gene: TRBD1
j_gene: TRBJ1-4
v_gene: TRBV7-2
abundance: NA

CDR3nt: TGTGCCAGCAGCTTCTTAGGCACCTTGGCAGGGGAGACCCAGTACTTC
CDR3aa: CASSFLGTLAGETQYF
d_gene: NA
j_gene: TRBJ2-5
v_gene: TRBV5-6
abundance: once

CDR3nt: TGTGCCAGCAGCTTGCGACAGGGGGGTGCCGGGGAGCTGTTTTTT
CDR3aa: CASSLRQGGAGELFF
d_gene: TRBD1
j_gene: TRBJ2-2
v_gene: TRBV5-6
abundance: NA

CDR3nt: TGTGCCAGCAGGTTTAGAGGGGGCTCCTACAATGAGCAGTTCTTC
CDR3aa: CASRFRGGSYNEQFF
d_gene: NA
j_gene: TRBJ2-1
v_gene: TRBV28
abundance: few

CDR3nt: TGTGCTAGTGGTTCTTTAACCGGGGGGGAAGCTTTCTTT
CDR3aa: CASGSLTGGEAFF
d_gene: NA
j_gene: TRBJ1-1
v_gene: TRBV12-5
abundance: few

CDR3nt: TGTGCCAGTAGTCCCCTGACAGGGACTGGGGCCAACGTCCTGACTTTC
CDR3aa: CASSPLTGTGANVLTF
d_gene: TRBD1
j_gene: TRBJ2-6
v_gene: TRBV19
abundance: few

CDR3nt: TGCGCCAGCAGCTTGTACGTGCAGGGGGCCTACACCTTC
CDR3aa: CASSLYVQGAYTF
d_gene: TRBD1
j_gene: TRBJ1-2
v_gene: TRBV5-1
abundance: NA

CDR3nt: TGTGCCAGCAGTCCCATGGGACAGAATAATTCACCCCTCCACTTT
CDR3aa: CASSPMGQNNSPLHF
d_gene: TRBD1
j_gene: TRBJ1-6
v_gene: TRBV28
abundance: NA

CDR3nt: TGTGCTAGTGGTTTGGTACTGACAGGGGGAAACACCGGGGAGCTGTTTTTT
CDR3aa: CASGLVLTGGNTGELFF
d_gene: TRBD1
j_gene: TRBJ2-2
v_gene: TRBV12-5
abundance: NA

CDR3nt: TGTGCCAGTAGTATAGTCCCAGGGATGAACACTGAAGCTTTCTTT
CDR3aa: CASSIVPGMNTEAFF
d_gene: NA
j_gene: TRBJ1-1
v_gene: TRBV19
abundance: NA

CDR3nt: TGTGCCAGCTCACCACTCTCCAGGGCCTACTCTGGAAACACCATATATTTT
CDR3aa: CASSPLSRAYSGNTIYF
d_gene: NA
j_gene: TRBJ1-3
v_gene: TRBV18
abundance: once

CDR3nt: TGCGCCAGCAGCCAACCCAAAGGGGTCTATGGCTACACCTTC
CDR3aa: CASSQPKGVYGYTF
d_gene: NA
j_gene: TRBJ1-2
v_gene: TRBV4-1
abundance: NA

CDR3nt: TGTGCCAGCAGGCGACAGGGGGCGCGTTACAATGAGCAGTTCTTC
CDR3aa: CASRRQGARYNEQFF
d_gene: TRBD1
j_gene: TRBJ2-1
v_gene: TRBV2
abundance: NA

CDR3nt: TGTGCCAGCAGATTACAGGGGGTTTACACTGAAGCTTTCTTT
CDR3aa: CASRLQGVYTEAFF
d_gene: TRBD1
j_gene: TRBJ1-1
v_gene: TRBV7-2
abundance: NA

CDR3nt: TGTGCCAGCAGCCCTCGAGCGGGGGGCTGGGGGAATGAGCAGTTCTTC
CDR3aa: CASSPRAGGWGNEQFF
d_gene: TRBD2
j_gene: TRBJ2-1
v_gene: TRBV27
abundance: NA

CDR3nt: TGCAGCGTTGAAGTCAGGGCCGTGAGAGGTAGCGGGAGCACAGATACGCAGTATTTT
CDR3aa: CSVEVRAVRGSGSTDTQYF
d_gene: TRBD2
j_gene: TRBJ2-3
v_gene: TRBV29-1
abundance: once

CDR3nt: TGTGCCAGCAGCCCACTTGAAGAGACCCAGTACTTC
CDR3aa: CASSPLEETQYF
d_gene: NA
j_gene: TRBJ2-5
v_gene: TRBV11-3
abundance: NA

CDR3nt: TGTGCCAGCAGCCCTTCAGCGGGGGCGGGCAATGAGCAGTTCTTC
CDR3aa: CASSPSAGAGNEQFF
d_gene: TRBD2
j_gene: TRBJ2-1
v_gene: TRBV28
abundance: NA

CDR3nt: TGTGCCAGCAGTGAGGGCCTTAACTATGGCTACACCTTC
CDR3aa: CASSEGLNYGYTF
d_gene: NA
j_gene: TRBJ1-2
v_gene: TRBV6-1
abundance: NA

CDR3nt: TGTGCCAGCAGCCCGAACCAGGGTAATGAAAAACTGTTTTTT
CDR3aa: CASSPNQGNEKLFF
d_gene: NA
j_gene: TRBJ1-4
v_gene: TRBV3-1/TRBV3-2
abundance: NA

CDR3nt: TGTGCCAGCAGCCCTCGGGGGAACACCGGGGAGCTGTTTTTT
CDR3aa: CASSPRGNTGELFF
d_gene: NA
j_gene: TRBJ2-2
v_gene: TRBV3-1/TRBV3-2
abundance: NA

CDR3nt: TGCGCCAGCAGTGAGTTCGGGACAAGCAATTCACCCCTCCACTTT
CDR3aa: CASSEFGTSNSPLHF
d_gene: NA
j_gene: TRBJ1-6
v_gene: TRBV10-2
abundance: NA

CDR3nt: TGTGCCAGCACCCGGGTGGGGGGGGGCCTGAGCTCCTACAATGAGCAGTTCTTC
CDR3aa: CASTRVGGGLSSYNEQFF
d_gene: NA
j_gene: TRBJ2-1
v_gene: TRBV11-2
abundance: few

CDR3nt: TGTGCCAGCAGCCAAGAGCAGCTCTGGAGAGGTGCAGTCTACACCTTC
CDR3aa: CASSQEQLWRGAVYTF
d_gene: NA
j_gene: TRBJ1-2
v_gene: TRBV3-1/TRBV3-2
abundance: NA

CDR3nt: TGTGCCGGACGGGACAGCAGCTCCTACGAGCAGTACTTC
CDR3aa: CAGRDSSSYEQYF
d_gene: TRBD1
j_gene: TRBJ2-7
v_gene: TRBV6-5
abundance: NA

CDR3nt: TGTGCCAGCAGCCGTAGGGGAGGCGTCGGAGGGGGCTACACCTTC
CDR3aa: CASSRRGGVGGGYTF
d_gene: NA
j_gene: TRBJ1-2
v_gene: TRBV3-1/TRBV3-2
abundance: NA

CDR3nt: TGCGCCAGCAGTCAACGACAGGCCAACACTGAAGCTTTCTTT
CDR3aa: CASSQRQANTEAFF
d_gene: NA
j_gene: TRBJ1-1
v_gene: TRBV23-1
abundance: NA

CDR3nt: TGTGCCAGCAGCCTACAGACAGCTAATCAGCCCCAGCATTTT
CDR3aa: CASSLQTANQPQHF
d_gene: NA
j_gene: TRBJ1-5
v_gene: TRBV7-2
abundance: NA

CDR3nt: TGTGCCAGCACCGTTAGCGGGGGGCGGTTAGATACGCAGTATTTT
CDR3aa: CASTVSGGRLDTQYF
d_gene: TRBD2
j_gene: TRBJ2-3
v_gene: TRBV7-2
abundance: NA